This T cell receptor (beta chain) is from a study of early T cells in non-severe SARS-CoV-2 infection. Study in general: Chains from this unsorted whole-blood bulk RNA could not be paired. Overall study findings and caveats: A preference for anti-spike CD8 responses marked VDJdb matching, which missed private and CD4 specificities.

With respect to this clonotype: No antigen is known for it.

There are 13 residues in the CDR3. With 6 bases removed from V and 5 bases from J, the gap between germline ends came to 13 bases. Germline V gene lookup returns CDR1 MDHEN and CDR2 SYDVKM. Attachment of unique molecular identifiers to individual cDNA molecules was performed. TCRdb recomputed calls from the 5' RACE reads with MiXCR, one row per CDR3 protein. The repertoire has about 60,000 distinct CDR3 sequences, about 8.9% of them found once; the top ten carry 15% to 20%. This rearrangement joins TRBV28 to TRBJ2-5, with TRBD1 as a possible D gene (5 bases). The sequencing sample was made of whole blood. This TCR came from an adult who was a healthcare worker with PCR-confirmed SARS-CoV-2 infection or an uninfected control (not recorded which). This CDR3 is CASSPPTVETQYF. CDR3 in DNA: TGTGCCAGCAGCCCACCGACAGTCGAGACCCAGTACTTC.